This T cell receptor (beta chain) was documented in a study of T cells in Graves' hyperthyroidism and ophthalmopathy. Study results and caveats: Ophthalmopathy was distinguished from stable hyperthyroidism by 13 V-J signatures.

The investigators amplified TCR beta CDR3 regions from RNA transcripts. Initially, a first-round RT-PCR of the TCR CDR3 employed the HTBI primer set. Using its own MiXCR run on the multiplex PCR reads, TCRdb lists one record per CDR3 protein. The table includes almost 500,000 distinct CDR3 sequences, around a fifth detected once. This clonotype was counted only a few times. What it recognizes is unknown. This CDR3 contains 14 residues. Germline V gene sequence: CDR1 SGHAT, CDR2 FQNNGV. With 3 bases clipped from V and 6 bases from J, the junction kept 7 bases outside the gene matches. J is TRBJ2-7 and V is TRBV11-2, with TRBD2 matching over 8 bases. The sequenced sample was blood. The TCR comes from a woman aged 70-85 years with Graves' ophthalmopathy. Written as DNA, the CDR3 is TGTGCCAGCAGCTTGCAAGCGGGAGTAGGCGAGCAGTACTTC. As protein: CASSLQAGVGEQYF.